This entry lists 30 T cell receptor beta chains sequenced from one sample in a study of shared clonotypes between healthy human individuals. Here immunoSEQ multiplex PCR was the method, and the copy in TCRdb shows in-frame clones only, minus some. The sample includes 2.5 million or so clones, 90% to 95% seen only once; the top ten take around 0.15%. Specimen: naive CD4+ T cells sorted from blood. The subset denotes: CD45RA+ positively selected. The receptors were sampled from a young man in good health.

The chain uses TRBV11-3 and TRBJ2-7; 7 positions match TRBD1. The CDR3 loop spans 13 amino acids. The J segment lost 7 bases and the V segment lost 5 bases, leaving 8 bases of the junction unmatched. In germline, CDR1 is SGHNT, CDR2 YENEEA. The CDR3 protein is CASSQDREQEQYF. The DNA of the CDR3 is TGTGCCAGCAGCCAAGACAGGGAACAGGAGCAGTACTTC. Looking up the rest from reference TRBV11-3 and TRBJ2-7 gives the full variable domain: EAGVVQSPRYKIIEKKQPVAFWCNPISGHNTLYWYLQNLGQGPELLIRYENEEAVDDSQLPKDRFSAERLKGVDSTLKIQPAELGDSAVYLCASSQDREQEQYFGPGTRLTVT.

This clone was picked up a small number of times. The chain is built from TRBV19 and TRBJ1-1; D unclear. This CDR3 contains 14 residues. Germline assignment: CDR1 LNHDA and CDR2 SQIVND (reference sequence). The V gene lost 3 bases and the J gene lost 0 bases, with 8 bases spanning the gap. In DNA, the CDR3 is TGTGCCAGTAGTATCATAGGCCTGAACACTGAAGCTTTCTTT. This gives the protein CASSIIGLNTEAFF.

The chain is built from TRBV2 and TRBJ2-5; a possible D gene is TRBD1 (6 bases). Deletions cut 4 bases from V and 4 bases from J, with 7 bases between. Looked up from germline, CDR1 is SNHLY and CDR2 is FYNNEI. The CDR3 length is 12 residues. The CDR3: CASSGDIETQYF. The CDR3 DNA reads TGTGCCAGCAGTGGGGACATAGAGACCCAGTACTTC.

V gene TRBV6-6 combines with J gene TRBJ2-3, with D perhaps matching TRBD2 (5 bases). The CDR3 spans 14 residues. Germline V gene lookup returns CDR1 MNHNY and CDR2 SVGAGI (reference sequence). With 8 bases removed from V and 0 bases from J, the gap between germline ends came to 12 bases. CDR3 sequence: CASGAEISTDTQYF. The CDR3 nucleotides are TGTGCCAGCGGAGCGGAGATTAGCACAGATACGCAGTATTTT.

Points on this clone: Other DNA sequences of this sample code for an identical CDR3. The rearrangement uses TRBV7-2 and TRBJ2-3; 13 positions agree with TRBD2. The CDR3 runs to 15 residues. The V and J ends lost 5 bases and 3 bases, in that order; junction bases with no gene match: 2. Germline V CDR1 and CDR2: SGHTA, FQGNSA. CDR3 coding DNA: TGTGCCAGCAGCCTGACTAGCGGGAGGACAGATACGCAGTATTTT. Protein: CASSLTSGRTDTQYF.

CDR3 region: CASSVTGTGMNTEAFF. CDR3 coding DNA: TGTGCCAGCAGCGTAACAGGGACAGGTATGAACACTGAAGCTTTCTTT. The V and J genes are TRBV9 and TRBJ1-1; 8 bases are a match to TRBD1. There are 16 residues in the CDR3. The trim removed 1 base at V and 0 bases at J, leaving 5 bases unmatched. Germline V CDR1 and CDR2: SGDLS, YYNGEE.

Comment on this clone: Additional DNA sequences in this sample encode the identical CDR3. The gene calls are TRBV5-1 and TRBJ1-4, with D possibly TRBD1 on 6 matching bases. Germline lookup yields CDR1 SGHRS and CDR2 YFSETQ. The CDR3 contains 14 residues. V gave up 2 bases and J gave up 5 bases, with 10 bases separating them. CDR3 nucleotide sequence: TGCGCCAGCAGCTTACAGGGAGAGAATGAAAAACTGTTTTTT. Translated: CASSLQGENEKLFF.

CDR3 in amino acids: CSVETTGDQPQHF. The CDR3, as DNA: TGCAGCGTTGAAACGACAGGGGATCAGCCCCAGCATTTT. This chain connects TRBV29-1 to TRBJ1-5, with 8 positions matching TRBD1. The CDR3 is 13 amino acids. Germline CDR1 SQVTM, CDR2 ANQGSEA. V lost 2 bases to trimming and J lost 5 bases; unmatched junction nucleotides: 2.

V usage is TRBV30 and J usage is TRBJ1-4; D uncertain. Germline values: CDR1 GTSNPN, CDR2 SVGIG (reference sequence). The CDR3 contains 14 residues. The ends were cut back, 4 bases at V and 7 bases at J, with 16 bases in the middle. CDR3 bases: TGTGCCTGGACCTCCTCCCGGGTGGGTGAAAAACTGTTTTTT. It yields the protein CAWTSSRVGEKLFF.

The J gene is TRBJ2-5, the V gene TRBV11-3, with D possibly being TRBD2 (5 bases). The J call may be incorrect, as the DNA end agrees better with TRBJ2-7. Germline lookup yields CDR1 SGHNT and CDR2 YENEEA. This CDR3 region has 16 residues. CDR3 in amino acids: CASSLDRGLVSAEQYF. The CDR3 bases are TGTGCCAGCAGCTTAGATCGAGGGCTAGTATCAGCCGAGCAGTACTTC.

This chain links TRBV7-9 with TRBJ1-4; D is ambiguous. CDR1 and CDR2 from the germline V gene are SEHNR and FQNEAQ (reference sequence). This CDR3 has 13 amino acids. Between the trimmed V and J ends, which lost 6 bases and 0 bases, there was a span of 5 bases. CDR3 loop: CASRKTTNEKLFF. The CDR3 DNA is TGTGCCAGCAGGAAGACAACTAATGAAAAACTGTTTTTT.

This chain joins TRBV18 and TRBJ1-4; maybe TRBD1 (5 bases). The germline V and J ends were trimmed by 2 bases and 8 bases, with 9 bases remaining between them. CDR1 is KGHSH, CDR2 LQKENI, per germline. The CDR3 is 13 residues long. CDR3 protein: CASSPGTWEKLFF. As DNA, the CDR3 is TGTGCCAGCTCACCAGGGACCTGGGAAAAACTGTTTTTT.

The chain couples TRBV28 to TRBJ2-1; 14 bases are a match to TRBD2. The V gene's germline CDR1 is MDHEN and CDR2 SYDVKM. The CDR3 has 16 amino acids. V lost 4 bases and J lost 8; bases outside the gene matches: 7. The CDR3, as DNA: TGTGCCAGCAGTTCTCTGGGACTAGCGGGGGTGGATGAGCAGTTCTTC. This codes for CASSSLGLAGVDEQFF.

V usage is TRBV19 and J usage is TRBJ2-1; TRBD2 might be the D (6 bases). This CDR3 is 16 amino acids long. Germline V CDR1 and CDR2: LNHDA, SQIVND (reference sequence). V gave up 5 bases and J gave up 3 bases, with 17 bases separating them. CDR3 sequence reads: CASSAPAGGVYNEQFF. The CDR3 DNA reads TGTGCCAGTAGTGCGCCAGCGGGCGGGGTCTACAATGAGCAGTTCTTC. The full variable domain, completed using reference TRBV19 and TRBJ2-1, is DGGITQSPKYLFRKEGQNVTLSCEQNLNHDAMYWYRQDPGQGLRLIYYSQIVNDFQKGDIAEGYSVSREKKESFPLTVTSAQKNPTAFYLCASSAPAGGVYNEQFFGPGTRLTVL.

The rearrangement uses TRBV9 and TRBJ2-1; 7 bases agree with TRBD1. The CDR3 sequence is 16 residues long. CDR1 and CDR2 (germline): SGDLS, YYNGEE. The trim removed 2 bases at V and 4 bases at J, leaving 9 bases unmatched. This CDR3 reads CASSVAAGTAYNEQFF. The DNA for the CDR3 is TGTGCCAGCAGCGTGGCCGCCGGGACAGCATACAATGAGCAGTTCTTC.

V and J are TRBV5-3 and TRBJ2-7; D ambiguous. TRBV5-3 is an ORF; its function is uncertain. CDR3 length equals 15 residues. The germline V and J ends were trimmed by 0 bases and 5 bases, with 15 bases remaining between them. This CDR3 reads CARSLDLAPRHEQYF. CDR3 in DNA: TGTGCCAGAAGCTTGGATTTGGCACCTAGGCACGAGCAGTACTTC.

With respect to this clone: This sample also contains other DNA sequences that code for the same CDR3. The V call is TRBV6-1, the J call TRBJ2-7, with TRBD2 matching 7 bases. Germline CDR1 is MNHNS and CDR2 is SASEGT. With V trimmed by 2 bases and J by 4 bases, 5 bases remained unmatched. CDR3 size: 14 residues. CDR3 residues: CASSERGGLYEQYF. DNA of the CDR3: TGTGCCAGCAGTGAACGGGGAGGGTTGTACGAGCAGTACTTC.

This clone was seen a single time. V usage is TRBV25-1 and J usage is TRBJ1-1; tentative D call: TRBD1 (5 bases). CDR3 size: 13 residues. CDR1 is MGHDK, CDR2 SYGVNS, per germline. V was cut by 5 bases and J by 7 bases, with 14 bases left in between. The CDR3 spells CASSNTQGGEAFF. DNA of the CDR3: TGTGCCAGCAGTAACACTCAGGGTGGTGAAGCTTTCTTT.

This rearrangement joins TRBV7-2 to TRBJ2-7; 10 bases agree with TRBD1. Trimming at V came to 5 bases and at J to 2 bases, leaving 3 bases not matched to a gene. Looked up from germline, CDR1 is SGHTA and CDR2 is FQGNSA. CDR3 size: 14 residues. This CDR3 reads CASSKGTGAYEQYF. CDR3 in DNA: TGTGCCAGCAGCAAAGGGACAGGGGCCTACGAGCAGTACTTC.

Comments on this clone: Within the sample, other DNA sequences also encode this same CDR3. The chain couples TRBV7-2 to TRBJ2-3; 10 nucleotides align to TRBD1. CDR3 length: 16 amino acids. The ends lost 4 bases at V and 3 bases at J; junction bases unmatched: 7. Germline CDR1 and CDR2: SGHTA and FQGNSA. The CDR3 is CASSYVAGQGTDTQYF. CDR3 bases: TGTGCCAGCAGCTACGTCGCGGGACAGGGGACAGATACGCAGTATTTT.

The chain combines TRBV5-5 with TRBJ1-2; no clear D gene. This CDR3 spans 15 amino acids. Germline assignment: CDR1 SGHKS and CDR2 YYEKEE (reference sequence). V lost 4 bases to trimming and J lost 1 base, with 14 bases between them. The chain's CDR3 is CASSPPSSLNYGYTF. In DNA form, the CDR3 reads TGTGCCAGCAGCCCGCCGAGCTCACTTAACTATGGCTACACCTTC.

On this clone: Other DNA sequences within the sample encode an identical CDR3. This chain joins TRBV6-5 and TRBJ2-7; perhaps D is TRBD1 or TRBD2 (6 bases each). V lost 2 bases and J lost 6, with 8 bases in between. The CDR3 is made up of 12 amino acids. Per germline, CDR1 MNHEY and CDR2 SVGAGI. This CDR3 reads CASSYGGGEQYF. CDR3 nucleotides: TGTGCCAGCAGTTACGGAGGGGGCGAGCAGTACTTC.

V usage is TRBV5-1 and J usage is TRBJ2-1, with D uncertain. The V and J ends lost 0 bases and 9 bases respectively, with 7 bases between them. Germline CDR1 reads SGHRS; CDR2 reads YFSETQ. The CDR3 sequence is 12 residues long. The DNA for the CDR3 is TGCGCCAGCAGCTTGGAGCTTATTGAGCAGTTCTTC. As protein: CASSLELIEQFF. The whole variable domain, filled in from reference TRBV5-1 and TRBJ2-1, reads KAGVTQTPRYLIKTRGQQVTLSCSPISGHRSVSWYQQTPGQGLQFLFEYFSETQRNKGNFPGRFSGRQFSNSRSEMNVSTLELGDSALYLCASSLELIEQFFGPGTRLTVL.

With regard to this clone: One end of the junction does not line up with germline, which may come from a read error. The genes are TRBV5-1 and TRBJ2-5, with 10 bases fitting TRBD2. CDR1 is SGHRS, CDR2 YFSETQ, per germline. The CDR3 runs 17 residues. The CDR3 bases are TGCGCCAGCAGCTTGGTTCTAGCGGGGGTGTACCAAGAGACCCATCACTTC. Translated, it gives CASSLVLAGVYQETHHF.

The J gene is TRBJ2-3, the V gene TRBV5-1, with 7 positions matching TRBD2. The J segment lost 1 base and the V segment lost 4 bases, leaving 9 bases of the junction unmatched. Germline CDR1 and CDR2: SGHRS and YFSETQ. This CDR3 region has 16 residues. The CDR3 nucleotides are TGCGCCAGCAGCCACGAGGGCGGGAGAGGCACAGATACGCAGTATTTT. Protein: CASSHEGGRGTDTQYF.

The rearrangement joins TRBV7-2 to TRBJ2-3; 11 bases are shared with TRBD2. Trimming cost V 0 bases and J 0 bases; bases outside gene matches: 8. The CDR3 loop spans 19 amino acids. Germline V lookup: CDR1 SGHTA, CDR2 FQGNSA. CDR3 residues: CASSLALPSGRISTDTQYF. In nucleotides, the CDR3 is TGTGCCAGCAGCTTAGCGCTGCCTAGCGGGAGGATTAGCACAGATACGCAGTATTTT.

V gene TRBV19 combines with J gene TRBJ2-3, with 7 positions matching TRBD2. This CDR3 spans 15 amino acids. The ends lost 7 bases at V and 4 bases at J; junction bases unmatched: 11. Germline assignment: CDR1 LNHDA and CDR2 SQIVND (reference sequence). The CDR3 nucleotides read TGTGCCAGTACTTTGGGGGGGACTTCCTCAGATACGCAGTATTTT. Amino acid sequence: CASTLGGTSSDTQYF.

This clone showed up just once. This chain connects TRBV7-2 to TRBJ2-2; 9 bases align to TRBD2. J was trimmed by 0 bases and V by 1 base; bases with no gene match: 6. Germline values: CDR1 SGHTA, CDR2 FQGNSA. The CDR3 sequence is 18 residues long. The CDR3 protein is CASSLGDSGGTNTGELFF. In nucleotides, the CDR3 is TGTGCCAGCAGCTTAGGAGATAGCGGGGGAACGAACACCGGGGAGCTGTTTTTT.

The chain has TRBV7-6 and TRBJ2-3; no reliable D call. The CDR3 is 15 amino acids. V lost 4 bases, J lost 2 bases, and 13 bases lay in between. CDR1 SGHVS and CDR2 FNYEAQ come from the germline V gene. As DNA, the CDR3 is TGTGCCAGCAGCTCGGGCACATACAACACAGATACGCAGTATTTT. Protein sequence: CASSSGTYNTDTQYF.

This clone was seen a few times. The CDR3 DNA sequence: TGTGCCAGCAGCTTAGAACTGCGCCTAGCGAAGCAGTTCTTC. It encodes CASSLELRLAKQFF. The chain recombines TRBV13 with TRBJ2-1, with D possibly TRBD2 on 6 matching bases. The V gene lost 1 base and the J gene lost 11 bases, with 15 bases spanning the gap. The CDR3 covers 14 residues. CDR1 is PRHDT, CDR2 FYEKMQ, per germline (reference sequence).